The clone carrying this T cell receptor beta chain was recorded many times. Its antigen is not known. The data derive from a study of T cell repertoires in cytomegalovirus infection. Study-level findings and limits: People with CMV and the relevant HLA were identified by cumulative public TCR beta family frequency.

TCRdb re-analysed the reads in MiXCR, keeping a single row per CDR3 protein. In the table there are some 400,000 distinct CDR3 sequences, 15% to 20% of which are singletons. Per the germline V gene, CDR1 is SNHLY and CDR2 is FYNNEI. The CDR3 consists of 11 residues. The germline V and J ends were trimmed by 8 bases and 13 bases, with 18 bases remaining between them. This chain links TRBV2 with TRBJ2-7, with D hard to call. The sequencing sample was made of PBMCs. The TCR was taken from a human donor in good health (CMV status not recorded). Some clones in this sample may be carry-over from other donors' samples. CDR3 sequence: CASDRAERVYF. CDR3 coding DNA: TGTGCCAGCGATCGGGCAGAACGGGTCTACTTC. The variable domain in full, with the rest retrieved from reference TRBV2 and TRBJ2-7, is EPEVTQTPSHQVTQMGQEVILRCVPISNHLYFYWYRQILGQKVEFLVSFYNNEISEKSEIFDDQFSVERPDGSNFTLKIRSTKLEDSAMYFCASDRAERVYFGPGTRLTVT.